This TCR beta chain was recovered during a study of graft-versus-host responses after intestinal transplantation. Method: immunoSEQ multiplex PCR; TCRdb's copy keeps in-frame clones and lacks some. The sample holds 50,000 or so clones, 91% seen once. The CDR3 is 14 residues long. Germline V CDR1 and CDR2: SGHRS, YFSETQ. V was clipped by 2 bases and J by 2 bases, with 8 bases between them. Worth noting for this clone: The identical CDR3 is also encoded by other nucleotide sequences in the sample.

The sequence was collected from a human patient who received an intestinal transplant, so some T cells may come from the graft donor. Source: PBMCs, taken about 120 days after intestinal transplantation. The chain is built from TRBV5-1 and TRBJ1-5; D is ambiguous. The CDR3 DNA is TGCGCCAGCAGCTTAGGAACGGGCAATCAGCCCCAGCATTTT. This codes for CASSLGTGNQPQHF.